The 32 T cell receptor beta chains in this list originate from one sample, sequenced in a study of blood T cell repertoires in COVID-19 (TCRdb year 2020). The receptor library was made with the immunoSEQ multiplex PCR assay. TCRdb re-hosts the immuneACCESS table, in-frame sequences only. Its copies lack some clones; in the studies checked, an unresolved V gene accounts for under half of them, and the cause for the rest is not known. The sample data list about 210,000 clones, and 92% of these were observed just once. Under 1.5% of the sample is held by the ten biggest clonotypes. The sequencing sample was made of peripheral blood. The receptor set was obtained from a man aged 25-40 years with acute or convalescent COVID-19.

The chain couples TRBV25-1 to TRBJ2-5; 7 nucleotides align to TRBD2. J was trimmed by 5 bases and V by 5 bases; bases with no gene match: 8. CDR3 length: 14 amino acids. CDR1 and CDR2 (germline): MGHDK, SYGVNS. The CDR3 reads CASSRAGEGETQYF. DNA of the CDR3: TGTGCCAGCAGTCGGGCGGGAGAAGGGGAGACCCAGTACTTC.

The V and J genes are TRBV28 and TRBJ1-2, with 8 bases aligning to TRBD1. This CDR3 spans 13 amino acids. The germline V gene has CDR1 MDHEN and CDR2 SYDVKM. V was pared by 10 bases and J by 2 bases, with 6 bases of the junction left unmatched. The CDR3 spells CATQTGANYGYTF. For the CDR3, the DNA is TGTGCCACCCAGACAGGGGCGAACTATGGCTACACCTTC.

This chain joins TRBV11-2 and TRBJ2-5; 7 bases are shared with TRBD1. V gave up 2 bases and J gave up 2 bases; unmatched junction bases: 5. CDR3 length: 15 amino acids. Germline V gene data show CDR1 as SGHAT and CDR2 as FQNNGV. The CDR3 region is CASSLSTGQQETQYF. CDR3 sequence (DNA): TGTGCCAGCAGCTTATCAACGGGACAGCAAGAGACCCAGTACTTC.

CDR3 in DNA: TGTGCCTGGAGTTGGGACACCAAGAACACTGAAGCTTTCTTT. This encodes CAWSWDTKNTEAFF. This chain joins TRBV30 and TRBJ1-1; tentative D call: TRBD1 (6 bases). Germline CDR1 GTSNPN, CDR2 SVGIG (reference sequence). The length of the CDR3 is 14 residues. With 2 bases removed from V and 1 base from J, the gap between germline ends came to 11 bases.

CDR3 DNA: TGCGCCAGCAGCCAAGATGTAAGGACTATGGCCGATCGTGAGCAGTACTTC. Translation: CASSQDVRTMADREQYF. This chain connects TRBV4-1 to TRBJ2-7, with a weak D call TRBD2 (6 bases). The V end was cut by 0 bases, the J end by 7 bases, with 22 bases between. Germline V gene sequence: CDR1 MGHRA, CDR2 YSYEKL. This CDR3 is 17 amino acids long.

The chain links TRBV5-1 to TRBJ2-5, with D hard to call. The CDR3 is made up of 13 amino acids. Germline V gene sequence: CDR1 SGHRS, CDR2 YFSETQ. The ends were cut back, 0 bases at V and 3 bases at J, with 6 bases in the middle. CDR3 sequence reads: CASSLGREETQYF. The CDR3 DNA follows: TGCGCCAGCAGCTTGGGTCGCGAAGAGACCCAGTACTTC.

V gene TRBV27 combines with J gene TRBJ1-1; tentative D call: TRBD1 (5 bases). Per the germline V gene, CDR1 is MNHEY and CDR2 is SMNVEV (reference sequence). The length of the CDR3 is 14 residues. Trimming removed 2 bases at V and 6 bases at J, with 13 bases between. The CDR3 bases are TGTGCCAGCAGTTTAAGCAGGGCGGTTCCTGAAGCTTTCTTT. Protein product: CASSLSRAVPEAFF.

The CDR3 here is CASSLGGGSHEQYF. The CDR3 DNA is TGTGCCAGCAGCTTGGGTGGCGGGTCCCACGAGCAGTACTTC. The V gene is TRBV5-4, the J gene TRBJ2-7; tentative D call: TRBD2 (5 bases). V dropped 0 bases and J dropped 5 bases, with 12 bases sitting between them. The CDR3 is 14 residues long. Germline V lookup: CDR1 SGHNT, CDR2 YYREEE (reference sequence).

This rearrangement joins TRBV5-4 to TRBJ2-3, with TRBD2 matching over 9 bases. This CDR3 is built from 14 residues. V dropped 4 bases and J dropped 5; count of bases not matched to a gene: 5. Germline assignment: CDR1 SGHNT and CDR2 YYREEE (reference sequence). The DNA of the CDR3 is TGTGCCAGCAGCCCAGCGGGAGGACGAGATACGCAGTATTTT. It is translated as CASSPAGGRDTQYF.

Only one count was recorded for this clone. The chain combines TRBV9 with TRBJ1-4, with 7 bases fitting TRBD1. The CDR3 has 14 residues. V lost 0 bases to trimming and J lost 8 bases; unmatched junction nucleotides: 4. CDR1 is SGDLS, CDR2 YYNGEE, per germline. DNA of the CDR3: TGTGCCAGCAGCGTAGAGGGGGCGTCGGAAAAACTGTTTTTT. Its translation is CASSVEGASEKLFF.

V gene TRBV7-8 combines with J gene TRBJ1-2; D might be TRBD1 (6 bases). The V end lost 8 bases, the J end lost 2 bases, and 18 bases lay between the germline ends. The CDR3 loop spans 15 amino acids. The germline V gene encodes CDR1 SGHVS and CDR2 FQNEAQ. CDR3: CASGDQGRWNYGYTF. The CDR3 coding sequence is TGTGCCAGCGGAGACCAGGGGCGATGGAACTATGGCTACACCTTC.

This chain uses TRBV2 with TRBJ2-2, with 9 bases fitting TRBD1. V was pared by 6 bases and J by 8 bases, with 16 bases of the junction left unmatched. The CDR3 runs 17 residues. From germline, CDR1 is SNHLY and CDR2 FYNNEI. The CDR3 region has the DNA TGTGCCAGCAGCGCCACCGGGACAGGGTTTGCCGGTGGGGAGCTGTTTTTT. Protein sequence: CASSATGTGFAGGELFF. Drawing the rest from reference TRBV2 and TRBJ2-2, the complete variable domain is EPEVTQTPSHQVTQMGQEVILRCVPISNHLYFYWYRQILGQKVEFLVSFYNNEISEKSEIFDDQFSVERPDGSNFTLKIRSTKLEDSAMYFCASSATGTGFAGGELFFGEGSRLTVL.

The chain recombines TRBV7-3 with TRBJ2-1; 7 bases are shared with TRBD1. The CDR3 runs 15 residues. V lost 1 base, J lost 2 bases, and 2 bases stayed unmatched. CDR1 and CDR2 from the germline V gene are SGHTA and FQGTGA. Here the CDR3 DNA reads TGTGCCAGCAGCTTAAACAGGGGTCCCTACAATGAGCAGTTCTTC. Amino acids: CASSLNRGPYNEQFF.

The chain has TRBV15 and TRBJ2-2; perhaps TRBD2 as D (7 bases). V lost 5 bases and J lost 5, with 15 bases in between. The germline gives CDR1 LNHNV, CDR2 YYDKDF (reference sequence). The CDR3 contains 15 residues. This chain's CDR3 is CATSLGGPSTGELFF. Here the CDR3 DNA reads TGTGCCACCAGCCTGGGGGGGCCCTCAACCGGGGAGCTGTTTTTT.

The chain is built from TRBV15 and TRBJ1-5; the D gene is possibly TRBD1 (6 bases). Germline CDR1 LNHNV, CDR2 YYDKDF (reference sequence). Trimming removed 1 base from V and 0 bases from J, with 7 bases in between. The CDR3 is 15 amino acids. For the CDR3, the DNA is TGTGCCACCAGCAGAGGAGGGGGTAGCAATCAGCCCCAGCATTTT. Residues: CATSRGGGSNQPQHF. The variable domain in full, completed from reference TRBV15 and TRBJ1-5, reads DAMVIQNPRYQVTQFGKPVTLSCSQTLNHNVMYWYQQKSSQAPKLLFHYYDKDFNNEADTPDNFQSRRPNTSFCFLDIRSPGLGDTAMYLCATSRGGGSNQPQHFGDGTRLSIL.

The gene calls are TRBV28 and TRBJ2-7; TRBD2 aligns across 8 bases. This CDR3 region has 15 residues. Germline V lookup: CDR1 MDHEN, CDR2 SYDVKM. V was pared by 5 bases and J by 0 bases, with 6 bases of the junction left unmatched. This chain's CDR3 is CASSPRTSSSYEQYF. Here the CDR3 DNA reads TGTGCCAGCAGTCCTCGGACTAGCAGCTCCTACGAGCAGTACTTC.

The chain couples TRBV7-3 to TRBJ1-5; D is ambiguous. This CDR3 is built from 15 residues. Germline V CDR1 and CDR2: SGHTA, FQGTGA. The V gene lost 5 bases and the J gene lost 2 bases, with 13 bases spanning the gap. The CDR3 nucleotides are TGTGCCAGCAGCCCCCAGGCATTCCGCAATCAGCCCCAGCATTTT. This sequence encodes CASSPQAFRNQPQHF.

The CDR3 sequence: CASSRQDRGQTYNSPLHF. The CDR3 DNA reads as TGTGCCAGCAGTAGGCAGGACAGGGGGCAAACCTATAATTCACCCCTCCACTTT. The chain joins TRBV27 to TRBJ1-6, with 11 bases aligning to TRBD1. Germline values: CDR1 MNHEY, CDR2 SMNVEV (reference sequence). The CDR3 runs to 18 residues. J was trimmed by 2 bases and V by 5 bases; bases with no gene match: 8.

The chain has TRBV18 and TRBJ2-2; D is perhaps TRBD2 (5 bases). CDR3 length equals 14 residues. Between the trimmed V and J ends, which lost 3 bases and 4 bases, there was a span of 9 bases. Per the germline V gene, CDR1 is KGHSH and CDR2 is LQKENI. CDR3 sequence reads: CASSPSSGTGELFF. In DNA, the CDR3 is TGTGCCAGCTCACCGTCCAGCGGCACCGGGGAGCTGTTTTTT.

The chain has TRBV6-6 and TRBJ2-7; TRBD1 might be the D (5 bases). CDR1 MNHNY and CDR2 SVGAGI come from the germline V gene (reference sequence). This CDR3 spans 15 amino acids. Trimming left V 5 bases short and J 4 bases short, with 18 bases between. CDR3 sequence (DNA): TGTGCCAGCAGTCAACCAGGGAATCAAGGGTACGAGCAGTACTTC. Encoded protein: CASSQPGNQGYEQYF.

The CDR3 sequence is CASSFLAGGHGELFF. DNA for the CDR3: TGTGCCAGCAGTTTTCTAGCGGGGGGGCACGGGGAGCTGTTTTTT. This chain joins TRBV27 and TRBJ2-2; TRBD2 matches at 12 bases. The germline V gene encodes CDR1 MNHEY and CDR2 SMNVEV (reference sequence). The CDR3 totals 15 residues. Trimming cost V 3 bases and J 7 bases; bases outside gene matches: 3.

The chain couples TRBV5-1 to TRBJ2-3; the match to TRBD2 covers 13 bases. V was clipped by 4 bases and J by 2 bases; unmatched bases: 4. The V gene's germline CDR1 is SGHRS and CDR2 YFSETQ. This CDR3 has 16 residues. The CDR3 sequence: CASSPGTSGITDTQYF. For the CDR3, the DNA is TGCGCCAGCAGCCCGGGGACTAGCGGGATCACAGATACGCAGTATTTT.

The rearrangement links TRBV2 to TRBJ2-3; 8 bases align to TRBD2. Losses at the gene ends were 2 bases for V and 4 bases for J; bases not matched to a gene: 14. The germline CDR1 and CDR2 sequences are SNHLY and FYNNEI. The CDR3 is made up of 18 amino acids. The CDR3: CASSELETSGLFSDTQYF. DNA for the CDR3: TGTGCCAGCAGTGAACTAGAAACTAGCGGCCTCTTTTCAGATACGCAGTATTTT.

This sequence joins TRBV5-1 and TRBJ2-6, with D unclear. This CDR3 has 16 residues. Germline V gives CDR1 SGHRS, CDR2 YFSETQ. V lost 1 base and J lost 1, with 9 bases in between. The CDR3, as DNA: TGCGCCAGCAGCTTGTTTACCGGTTCTGGGGCCAACGTCCTGACTTTC. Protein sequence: CASSLFTGSGANVLTF.

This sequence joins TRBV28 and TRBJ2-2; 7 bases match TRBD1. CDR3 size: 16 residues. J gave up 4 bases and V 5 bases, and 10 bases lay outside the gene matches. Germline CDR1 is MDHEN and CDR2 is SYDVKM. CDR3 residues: CASSGADRVSTGELFF. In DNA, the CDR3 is TGTGCCAGCAGTGGAGCCGACAGGGTTAGCACCGGGGAGCTGTTTTTT.

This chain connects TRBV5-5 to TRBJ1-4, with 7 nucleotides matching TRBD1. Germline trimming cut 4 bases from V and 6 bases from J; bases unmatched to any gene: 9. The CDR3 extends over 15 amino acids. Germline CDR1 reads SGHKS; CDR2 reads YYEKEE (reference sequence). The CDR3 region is CASSQPSGTDEKLFF. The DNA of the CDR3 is TGTGCCAGCAGCCAACCTTCCGGGACAGATGAAAAACTGTTTTTT.

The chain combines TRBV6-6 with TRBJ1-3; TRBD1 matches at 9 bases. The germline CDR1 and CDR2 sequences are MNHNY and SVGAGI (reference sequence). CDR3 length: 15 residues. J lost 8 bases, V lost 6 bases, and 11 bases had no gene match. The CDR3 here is CASRWDRDGWDTIYF. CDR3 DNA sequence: TGTGCCAGCAGATGGGACAGGGATGGTTGGGACACCATATATTTT.

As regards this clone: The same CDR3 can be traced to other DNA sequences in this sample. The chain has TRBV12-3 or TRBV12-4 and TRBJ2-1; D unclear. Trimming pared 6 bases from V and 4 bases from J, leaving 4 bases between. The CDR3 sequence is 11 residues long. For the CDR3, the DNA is TGTGCCAGCAGCCAATACAATGAGCAGTTCTTC. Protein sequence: CASSQYNEQFF.

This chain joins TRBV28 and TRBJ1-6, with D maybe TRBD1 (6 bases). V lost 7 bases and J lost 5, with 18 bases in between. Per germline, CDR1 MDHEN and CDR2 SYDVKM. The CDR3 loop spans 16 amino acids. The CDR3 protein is CASTSSAGGHNSPLHF. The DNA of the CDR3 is TGTGCCAGCACCTCCTCGGCGGGGGGCCATAATTCACCCCTCCACTTT.

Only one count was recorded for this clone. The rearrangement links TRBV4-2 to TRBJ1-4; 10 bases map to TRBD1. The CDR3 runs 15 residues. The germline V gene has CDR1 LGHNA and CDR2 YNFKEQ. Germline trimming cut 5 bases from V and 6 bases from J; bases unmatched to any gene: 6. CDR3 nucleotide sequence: TGTGCCAGCAGCGATACCGGGACAGGGGATGAAAAACTGTTTTTT. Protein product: CASSDTGTGDEKLFF.

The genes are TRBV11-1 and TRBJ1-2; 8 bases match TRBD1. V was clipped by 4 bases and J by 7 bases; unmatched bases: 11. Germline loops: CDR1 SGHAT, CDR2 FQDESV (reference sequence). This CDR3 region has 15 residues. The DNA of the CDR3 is TGTGCCAGCAGCTCTACCGGGACAGGAGGGGTTGGCTACACCTTC. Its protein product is CASSSTGTGGVGYTF.

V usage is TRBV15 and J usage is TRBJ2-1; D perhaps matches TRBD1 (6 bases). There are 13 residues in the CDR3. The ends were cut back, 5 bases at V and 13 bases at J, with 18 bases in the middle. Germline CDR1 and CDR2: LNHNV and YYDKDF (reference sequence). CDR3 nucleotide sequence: TGTGCCACCAGCTCAACGACTGCGACAGGCCAGTTCTTC. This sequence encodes CATSSTTATGQFF.